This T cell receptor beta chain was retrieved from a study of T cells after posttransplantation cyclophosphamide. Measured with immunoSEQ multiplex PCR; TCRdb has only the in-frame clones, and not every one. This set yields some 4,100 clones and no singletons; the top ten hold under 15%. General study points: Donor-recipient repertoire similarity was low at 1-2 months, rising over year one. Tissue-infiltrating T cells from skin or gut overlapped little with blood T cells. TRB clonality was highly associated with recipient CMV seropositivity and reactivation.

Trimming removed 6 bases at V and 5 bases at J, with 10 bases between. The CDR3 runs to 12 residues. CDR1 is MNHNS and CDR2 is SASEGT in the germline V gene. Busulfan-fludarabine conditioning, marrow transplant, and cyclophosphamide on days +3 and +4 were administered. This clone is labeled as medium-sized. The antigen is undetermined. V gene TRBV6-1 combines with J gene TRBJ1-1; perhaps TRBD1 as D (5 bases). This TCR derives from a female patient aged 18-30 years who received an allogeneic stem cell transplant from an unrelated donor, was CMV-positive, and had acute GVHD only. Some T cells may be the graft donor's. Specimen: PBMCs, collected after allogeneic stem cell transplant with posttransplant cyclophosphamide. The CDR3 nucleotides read TGTGCCAGCAGGGCCAGGGTGACTGAAGCTTTCTTT. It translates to CASRARVTEAFF.